Below, 7 T cell receptor beta chains from the same sample are listed, as sequenced in a study of blood T cells in healthy people across ages. Using a J-beta primer mix together with a sample-barcoded 5' primer, a second PCR was run for about 7 to 12 cycles. TCRdb reprocessed the 5' RACE reads with MiXCR, giving one entry per CDR3 protein. Of about 1.4 million distinct CDR3 sequences in the sample, 55% to 75% were seen once. Sequencing was performed on blood. Receptor source: a man between 18 and 29 years old in good health.

The rearrangement uses TRBV2 and TRBJ2-1; 11 nucleotides align to TRBD2. This CDR3 has 14 amino acids. Germline-derived CDR1 and CDR2 are SNHLY and FYNNEI. J was trimmed by 3 bases and V by 8 bases; bases with no gene match: 3. The CDR3 bases are TGTGCCAGCGGCACTAGCGGGAGCTACAATGAGCAGTTCTTC. It translates to CASGTSGSYNEQFF.

The chain couples TRBV7-9 to TRBJ2-3; D is unclear. The CDR3 extends over 14 amino acids. CDR1 is SEHNR and CDR2 is FQNEAQ in the germline V gene (reference sequence). Trimming stripped 8 bases from V and 2 bases from J, with 14 bases between. The CDR3, as DNA: TGTGCCAGCCATTTATTAGACCTCACAGATACGCAGTATTTT. Its protein is CASHLLDLTDTQYF. The full variable domain, its missing parts supplied by reference TRBV7-9 and TRBJ2-3, is DTGVSQNPRHKITKRGQNVTFRCDPISEHNRLYWYRQTLGQGPEFLTYFQNEAQLEKSRLLSDRFSAERPKGSFSTLEIQRTEQGDSAMYLCASHLLDLTDTQYFGPGTRLTVL.

This clonotype was observed a handful of times. V gene TRBV4-1 combines with J gene TRBJ2-1; D may be TRBD1 (5 bases). The length of the CDR3 is 16 residues. V was clipped by 0 bases and J by 0 bases, with 9 bases between them. The germline gives CDR1 MGHRA, CDR2 YSYEKL. The CDR3 sequence is CASSQDQDSSYNEQFF. The CDR3 region has the DNA TGCGCCAGCAGCCAAGATCAAGACAGCTCCTACAATGAGCAGTTCTTC.

Remarks on this clonotype: The junction does not match germline at one end; this may be a read error. The chain has TRBV29-1 and TRBJ2-1; possible D gene TRBD1, 5 bases. In germline, CDR1 is SQVTM, CDR2 ANQGSEA. The CDR3 sequence is 14 residues long. Written as DNA, the CDR3 is TGCAGCGTTGAAACGGGCGACAGATACAGTGAGCAGTTCTTC. Its translation: CSVETGDRYSEQFF.

This clonotype was seen just once. The rearrangement links TRBV12-3 or TRBV12-4 to TRBJ1-1; 7 bases agree with TRBD1. The CDR3 loop spans 14 amino acids. Trimming cost V 6 bases and J 4 bases; bases outside gene matches: 8. CDR3 DNA: TGTGCCAGCAGACACAGGGGTACCAGCACTGAAGCTTTCTTT. This encodes CASRHRGTSTEAFF.

This chain uses TRBV3-1 with TRBJ2-7, with 9 bases identical to TRBD1. Per the germline V gene, CDR1 is LGHDT and CDR2 is YNNKEL (reference sequence). The length of the CDR3 is 16 residues. The V and J ends lost 3 bases and 1 base, in that order; junction bases with no gene match: 7. This CDR3 reads CASSHHTGGPSYEQYF. As DNA, the CDR3 is TGTGCCAGCAGCCACCATACAGGGGGCCCTTCCTACGAGCAGTACTTC.

The rearrangement links TRBV27 to TRBJ2-1; maybe TRBD1 (5 bases). Trimming took 4 bases from V and 8 from J, leaving 18 bases between them. The CDR3 totals 15 residues. Germline V gene sequence: CDR1 MNHEY, CDR2 SMNVEV (reference sequence). CDR3 DNA: TGTGCCAGCAGTTCCTCGGAGACAGCGCTCGATGAGCAGTTCTTC. Translating gives CASSSSETALDEQFF.